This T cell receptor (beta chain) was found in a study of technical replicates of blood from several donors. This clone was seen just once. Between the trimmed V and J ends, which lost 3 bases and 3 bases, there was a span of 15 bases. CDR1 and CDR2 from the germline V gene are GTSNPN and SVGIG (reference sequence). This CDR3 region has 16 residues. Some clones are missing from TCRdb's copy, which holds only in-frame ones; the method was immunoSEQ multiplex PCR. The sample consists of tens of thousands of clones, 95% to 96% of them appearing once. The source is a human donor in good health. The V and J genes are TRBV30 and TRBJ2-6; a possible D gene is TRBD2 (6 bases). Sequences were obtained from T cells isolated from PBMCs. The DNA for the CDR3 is TGTGCCTGGAGGGACGACGAGGGAGGTGGGGCCAACGTCCTGACTTTC. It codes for CAWRDDEGGGANVLTF.